There are many counts of the clone carrying this TCR beta chain. No antigen is known for it. An end of the junction does not agree with germline; a read error may underlie this. The CDR3 has 15 residues. CDR1 SSHAT and CDR2 FNYEAQ come from the germline V gene (reference sequence). Samples came from axillary lymph nodes draining the breast cancer. This specimen belongs to a study of breast tumors, draining lymph nodes, adjacent tissues. Study-level results: Compared with lymph nodes, tumors were less diverse; compared with nontumor tissue, more.

Each CDR3 protein gets one entry after TCRdb re-called the multiplex PCR reads with MiXCR. In the table there are some 170,000 distinct CDR3 sequences, approximately 33% of which are singletons. Source material: axillary lymph node tissue. This receptor was obtained from a female donor with breast cancer. Some clones in this sample may be carry-over from other donors' samples. The chain recombines TRBV7-7 with TRBJ2-1; 8 nucleotides match TRBD2. The CDR3 nucleotides read TGTGCTAGCAGCTCCGAGCGGGGGCCTTACAATGAGCAGTTCTTC. Its protein product is CASSSERGPYNEQFF. The full variable domain, rest sourced from reference TRBV7-7 and TRBJ2-1, is GAGVSQSPRYKVTKRGQDVTLRCDPISSHATLYWYQQALGQGPEFLTYFNYEAQPDKSGLPSDRFSAERPEGSISTLTIQRTEQRDSAMYRCASSSERGPYNEQFFGPGTRLTVL.